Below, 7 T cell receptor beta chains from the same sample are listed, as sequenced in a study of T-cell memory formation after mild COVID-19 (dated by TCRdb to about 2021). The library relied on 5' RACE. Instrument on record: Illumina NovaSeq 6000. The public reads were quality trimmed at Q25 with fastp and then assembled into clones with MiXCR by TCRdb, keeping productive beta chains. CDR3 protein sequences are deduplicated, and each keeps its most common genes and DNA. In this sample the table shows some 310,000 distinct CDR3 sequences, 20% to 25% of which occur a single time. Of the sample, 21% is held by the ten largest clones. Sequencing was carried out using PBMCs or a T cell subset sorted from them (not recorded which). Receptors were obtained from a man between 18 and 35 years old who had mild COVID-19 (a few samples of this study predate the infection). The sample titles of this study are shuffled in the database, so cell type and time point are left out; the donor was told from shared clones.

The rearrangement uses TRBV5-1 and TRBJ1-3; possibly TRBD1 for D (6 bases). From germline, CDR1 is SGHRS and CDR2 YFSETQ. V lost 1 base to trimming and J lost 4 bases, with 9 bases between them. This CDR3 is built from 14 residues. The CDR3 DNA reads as TGCGCCAGCAGCTTGAACAGGGACGGAAACACCATATATTTT. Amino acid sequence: CASSLNRDGNTIYF.

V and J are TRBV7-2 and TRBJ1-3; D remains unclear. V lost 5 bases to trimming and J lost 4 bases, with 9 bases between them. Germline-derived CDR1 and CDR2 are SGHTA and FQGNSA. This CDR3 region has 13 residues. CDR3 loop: CASSPTTGNTIYF. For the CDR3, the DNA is TGTGCCAGCAGCCCGACTACGGGAAACACCATATATTTT.

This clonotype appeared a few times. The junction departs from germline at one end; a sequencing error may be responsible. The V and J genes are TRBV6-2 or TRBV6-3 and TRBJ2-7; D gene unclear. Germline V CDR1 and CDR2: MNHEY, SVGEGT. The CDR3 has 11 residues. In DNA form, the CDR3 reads TGTGCCAGCACGGGCGGTCACGAACAGTACTTC. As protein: CASTGGHEQYF.

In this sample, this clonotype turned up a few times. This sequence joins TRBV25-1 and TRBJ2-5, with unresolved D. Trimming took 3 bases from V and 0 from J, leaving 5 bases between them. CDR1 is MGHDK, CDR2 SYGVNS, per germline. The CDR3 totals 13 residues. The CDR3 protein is CASSDGYQETQYF. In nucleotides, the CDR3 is TGTGCCAGCAGTGACGGGTACCAAGAGACCCAGTACTTC.

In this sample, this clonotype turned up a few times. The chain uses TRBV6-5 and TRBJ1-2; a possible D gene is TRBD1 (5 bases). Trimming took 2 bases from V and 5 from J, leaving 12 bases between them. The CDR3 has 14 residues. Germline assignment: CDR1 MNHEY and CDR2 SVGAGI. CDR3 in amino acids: CASSYTDRRYGYTF. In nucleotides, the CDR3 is TGTGCCAGCAGTTACACCGACAGAAGATATGGCTACACCTTC.

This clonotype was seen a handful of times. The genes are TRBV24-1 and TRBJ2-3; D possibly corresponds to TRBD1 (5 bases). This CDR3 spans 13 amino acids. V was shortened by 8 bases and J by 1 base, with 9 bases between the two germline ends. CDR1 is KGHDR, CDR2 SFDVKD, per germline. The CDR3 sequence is CATKGSGTDTQYF. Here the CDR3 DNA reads TGTGCCACCAAGGGGTCAGGCACAGATACGCAGTATTTT.

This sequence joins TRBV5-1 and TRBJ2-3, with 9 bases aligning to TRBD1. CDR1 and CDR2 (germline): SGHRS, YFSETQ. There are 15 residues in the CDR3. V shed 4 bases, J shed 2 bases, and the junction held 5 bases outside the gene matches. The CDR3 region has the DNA TGCGCCAGCAGCGGGGACAGGGCTTACACAGATACGCAGTATTTT. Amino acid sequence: CASSGDRAYTDTQYF. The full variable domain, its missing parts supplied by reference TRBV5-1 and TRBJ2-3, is KAGVTQTPRYLIKTRGQQVTLSCSPISGHRSVSWYQQTPGQGLQFLFEYFSETQRNKGNFPGRFSGRQFSNSRSEMNVSTLELGDSALYLCASSGDRAYTDTQYFGPGTRLTVL.